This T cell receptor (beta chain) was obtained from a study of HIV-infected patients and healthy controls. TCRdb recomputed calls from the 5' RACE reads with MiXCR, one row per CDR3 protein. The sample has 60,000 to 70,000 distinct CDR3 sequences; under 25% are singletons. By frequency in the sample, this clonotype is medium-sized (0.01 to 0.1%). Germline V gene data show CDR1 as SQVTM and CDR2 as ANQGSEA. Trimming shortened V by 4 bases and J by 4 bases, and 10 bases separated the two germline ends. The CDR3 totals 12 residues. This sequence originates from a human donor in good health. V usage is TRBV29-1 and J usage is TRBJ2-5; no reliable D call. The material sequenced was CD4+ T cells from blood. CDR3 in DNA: TGCAGCGTTGCACACCCCTCAGAGACCCAGTACTTC. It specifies CSVAHPSETQYF.